This T cell receptor (beta chain) was recovered during a study of cytomegalovirus exposure and HLA in healthy donors. Amplification used 60 Vbeta primers and 13 Jbeta primers. The table came from immunoSEQ multiplex PCR; TCRdb's copy has only in-frame clones and leaves some out. The listing contains approximately 110,000 clones. The V and J ends lost 0 bases and 2 bases respectively, with 18 bases between them. CDR3 length equals 18 residues. The germline gives CDR1 MNHEY, CDR2 SMNVEV (reference sequence). The chain uses TRBV27 and TRBJ2-3; tentatively, D is TRBD1 (6 bases). The sequence was obtained from a man aged 25-40 years in good health and CMV-seronegative. The sample comprised PBMCs. The CDR3 DNA sequence: TGTGCCAGCAGTTTATCAGCCCAGGGGTTCCTATCCACAGATACGCAGTATTTT. Translated: CASSLSAQGFLSTDTQYF.